The clone carrying this T cell receptor beta chain was seen many times. The antigen is undetermined. The data derive from a study of regulatory T cells in long-lasting Graves disease. Study-wide findings and caveats: Persistent disease exhibited a predilection for TRBV28, TRBJ1-2 and TRBJ2-5. Those with persistent Graves' had less TCR diversity than newly diagnosed patients.

The time point is: newly diagnosed GD, antithyroid drugs for less than 3 months. The TCR library was made from RNA extracted from PBMCs. Arm-PCR of CDR3 regions and iRepertoire HTBI primers were used to build TCR beta libraries. TCRdb reprocessed the multiplex PCR reads via MiXCR and lists one record per CDR3 protein. The data hold 400,000 to 450,000 distinct CDR3 sequences, with about 16% observed a single time. V was clipped by 10 bases and J by 0 bases, with 13 bases between them. The CDR3 loop spans 14 amino acids. Germline CDR1 reads ENHRY; CDR2 reads SYGVKD. These data were likewise used in another study, on T cells in Graves' hyperthyroidism and ophthalmopathy. That paper notes: The primer set for the first-round RT-PCR of the TCR CDR3 was HTBI.

The source is a woman under 40 with Graves disease. The V and J genes are TRBV10-3 and TRBJ1-5; D might be TRBD1 (6 bases). The material sequenced was peripheral blood mononuclear cells (PBMCs), taken at new diagnosis, from a patient treated with antithyroid drugs. CDR3 in amino acids: CATTGGHSNQPQHF. As DNA, the CDR3 is TGTGCCACCACGGGGGGGCATAGCAATCAGCCCCAGCATTTT.